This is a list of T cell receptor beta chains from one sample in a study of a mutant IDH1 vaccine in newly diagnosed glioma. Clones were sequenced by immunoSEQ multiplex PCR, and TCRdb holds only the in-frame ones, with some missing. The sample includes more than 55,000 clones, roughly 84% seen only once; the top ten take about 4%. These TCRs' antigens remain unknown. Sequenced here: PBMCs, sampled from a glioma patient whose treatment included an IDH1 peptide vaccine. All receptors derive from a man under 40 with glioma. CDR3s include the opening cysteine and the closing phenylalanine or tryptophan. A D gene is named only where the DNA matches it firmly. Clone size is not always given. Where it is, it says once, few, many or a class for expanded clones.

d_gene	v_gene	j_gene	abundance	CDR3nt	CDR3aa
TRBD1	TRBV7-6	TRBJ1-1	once	TGTGCCAGCACCCCGTCGGGACAGGGCCTGTGGGGAGCTTTCTTT	CASTPSGQGLWGAFF
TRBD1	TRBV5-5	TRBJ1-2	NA	TGTGCCAGCAGCTCCTTAGGGACAGAAGAGCGCTACACCTTC	CASSSLGTEERYTF
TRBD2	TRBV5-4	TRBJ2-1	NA	TGTGCCAGCACGGCGGGACTAGCGGGGGTATATGAGCAGTTCTTC	CASTAGLAGVYEQFF
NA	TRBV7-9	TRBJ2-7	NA	TGTGCCAGCAGCTTAGCGCAGGGATCGACCTACGAGCAGTACTTC	CASSLAQGSTYEQYF
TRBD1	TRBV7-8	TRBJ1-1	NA	TGTGCCAGCCGGACAGGGCCTCCTTGGAAAATAATGAACACTGAAGCTTTCTTT	CASRTGPPWKIMNTEAFF
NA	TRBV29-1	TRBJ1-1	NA	TGCAGCGGGGACCGGGTAAACACTGAAGCTTTCTTT	CSGDRVNTEAFF
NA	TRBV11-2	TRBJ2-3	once	TGTGCCAGCAGCGGAAAACGGGATACGCAGTATTTT	CASSGKRDTQYF
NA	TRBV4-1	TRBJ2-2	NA	TGCGCCAGCAGCCAAGTATGGAACACCGGGGAGCTGTTTTTT	CASSQVWNTGELFF
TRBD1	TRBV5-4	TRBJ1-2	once	TGTGCCAGCAGGCTTGGGGATGACAGGGCTAACTATGGCTACACCTTC	CASRLGDDRANYGYTF
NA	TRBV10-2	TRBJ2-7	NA	TGCGCCAGCAGTGAGTCTGGGGGGGGCCCCTACGAGCAGTACTTC	CASSESGGGPYEQYF
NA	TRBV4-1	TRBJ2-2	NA	TGCGCCAGCAGCCAAGAAAGGCATAACACCGGGGAGCTGTTTTTT	CASSQERHNTGELFF
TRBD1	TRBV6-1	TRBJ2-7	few	TGTGCCAGCAGTGACCGGGACAGGGATACTGACGAGCAGTACTTC	CASSDRDRDTDEQYF
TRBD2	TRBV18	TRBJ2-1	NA	TGTGCCAGCTCACCGAGGGGAGGGGAGCAGTTCTTC	CASSPRGGEQFF
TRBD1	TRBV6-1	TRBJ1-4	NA	TGTGCCAGCAGTGCCAAGACAGGGGGAAGTGAAAAACTGTTTTTT	CASSAKTGGSEKLFF
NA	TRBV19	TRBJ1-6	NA	TGTGCCAGTAGTATAGGGGCAGGTTATAATTCACCCCTCCACTTT	CASSIGAGYNSPLHF
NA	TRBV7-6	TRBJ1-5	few	TGTGCCAGCAGCTTAGGGCAGGCTAGCGGCAATCAGCCCCAGCATTTT	CASSLGQASGNQPQHF
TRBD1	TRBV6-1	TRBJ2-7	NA	TGTGCCAGCAGAATAGACAGGGGCAGCCACGAGCAGTACTTC	CASRIDRGSHEQYF
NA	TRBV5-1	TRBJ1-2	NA	TGCGCCAGCAGCTTGTTTACGGGGGGCTATGGCTACACCTTC	CASSLFTGGYGYTF
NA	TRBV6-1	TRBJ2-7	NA	TGTGCCAGCAGTGGCAGGTTAATCTACGAGCAGTACTTC	CASSGRLIYEQYF
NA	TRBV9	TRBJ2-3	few	TGTGCCAGCAGCGTATCACCCATACAGAAGACAGATACGCAGTATTTT	CASSVSPIQKTDTQYF
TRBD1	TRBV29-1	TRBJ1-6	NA	TGCAGCGCCCGCCGGGGGACCCGCAGGGGGCATTCACCCCTCCACTTT	CSARRGTRRGHSPLHF
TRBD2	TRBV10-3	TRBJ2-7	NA	TGTGCCATCTCGCGGGGGGACCCCTACGAGCAGTACTTC	CAISRGDPYEQYF
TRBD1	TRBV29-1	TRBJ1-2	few	TGCAGCGTTGAAAGGTCCCAGGGGACAGGGGAAATTGGCTACACCTTC	CSVERSQGTGEIGYTF
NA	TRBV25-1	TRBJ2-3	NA	TGTGCCAGCAGTGAGTGGGGCGGGGGACACCCTAGCACAGATACGCAGTATTTT	CASSEWGGGHPSTDTQYF
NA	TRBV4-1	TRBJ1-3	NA	TGCGCCAGCAGCCAAGAGGGAGGGACTGGAAACACCATATATTTT	CASSQEGGTGNTIYF
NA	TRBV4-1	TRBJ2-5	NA	TGCGCCAGCAGCCAAGAATCAGGGGCAAGGGAGACCCAGTACTTC	CASSQESGARETQYF
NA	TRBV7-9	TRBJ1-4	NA	TGTGCCAGCAGCTTAGCGCTGGACATAGGGACTGAACTGTTTTTT	CASSLALDIGTELFF